Below are 5 T cell receptor beta chains sequenced from a single sample in a study of CD8 T cells in ankylosing spondylitis. One entry per CDR3 protein, called by TCRdb with MiXCR from the 5' RACE reads. Counted here are under 250,000 distinct CDR3 sequences, roughly 8.2% occurring once; the ten biggest clones make up 4.8%. Source material: blood, either unsorted or a sorted T cell fraction (not recorded which). The receptor source for this set is a female donor with ankylosing spondylitis or in good health (not recorded which).

The chain has TRBV4-3 and TRBJ2-3; possible D gene TRBD2, 6 bases. The ends were cut back, 4 bases at V and 3 bases at J, with 8 bases in the middle. The germline gives CDR1 LGHNA, CDR2 YSLEER. The CDR3 extends over 13 amino acids. CDR3 DNA sequence: TGCGCCAGCAGCCGGGAGGTGACAGATACGCAGTATTTT. Protein: CASSREVTDTQYF.

This clonotype was seen repeatedly, ten times or more. The chain recombines TRBV20-1 with TRBJ2-5, with 12 bases aligning to TRBD2. Germline V lookup: CDR1 DFQATT, CDR2 SNEGSKA (reference sequence). Trimming at V came to 6 bases and at J to 5 bases, leaving 10 bases not matched to a gene. The length of the CDR3 is 15 residues. CDR3 sequence reads: CSAGGLAGRVETQYF. CDR3 in DNA: TGCAGTGCGGGAGGACTAGCGGGGAGGGTTGAGACCCAGTACTTC.

As regards this clonotype: The junction differs from germline at one of its ends, possibly a read error. The rearrangement links TRBV30 to TRBJ1-2, with unresolved D. The CDR3 runs 15 residues. Germline V gene sequence: CDR1 GTSNPN, CDR2 SVGIG (reference sequence). The CDR3 loop is CVWNQRRGSVSGYTF. The CDR3 DNA is TGTGTCTGGAATCAGCGACGCGGTTCGGTCTCTGGCTACACCTTC.

This clonotype was recorded many times. The chain joins TRBV20-1 to TRBJ2-1; D remains unclear. Trimming removed 0 bases from V and 5 bases from J, with 5 bases in between. Germline CDR1 is DFQATT and CDR2 is SNEGSKA (reference sequence). CDR3 length equals 12 residues. CDR3 nucleotides: TGCAGTGCTAGAGACCCCAACAATGAGCAGTTCTTC. It translates to CSARDPNNEQFF.

V and J are TRBV7-9 and TRBJ2-7; 8 bases are shared with TRBD2. The CDR3 contains 16 residues. V was pared by 5 bases and J by 6 bases, with 15 bases of the junction left unmatched. Germline V gene lookup returns CDR1 SEHNR and CDR2 FQNEAQ (reference sequence). CDR3 region: CASSPPGLVGLIEQYF. DNA for the CDR3: TGTGCCAGCAGCCCGCCGGGACTAGTGGGACTAATCGAGCAGTACTTC.